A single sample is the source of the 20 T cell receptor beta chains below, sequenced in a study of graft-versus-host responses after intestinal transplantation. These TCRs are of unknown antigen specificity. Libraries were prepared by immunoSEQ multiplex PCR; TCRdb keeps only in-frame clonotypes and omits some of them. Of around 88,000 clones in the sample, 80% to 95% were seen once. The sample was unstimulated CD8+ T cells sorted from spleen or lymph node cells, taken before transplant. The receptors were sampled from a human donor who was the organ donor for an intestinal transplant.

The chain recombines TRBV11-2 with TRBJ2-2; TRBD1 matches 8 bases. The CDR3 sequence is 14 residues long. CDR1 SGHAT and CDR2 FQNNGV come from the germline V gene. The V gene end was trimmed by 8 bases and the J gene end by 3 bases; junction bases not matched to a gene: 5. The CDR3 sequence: CASSDRGYTGELFF. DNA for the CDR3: TGTGCCAGCTCCGACAGGGGTTACACCGGGGAGCTGTTTTTT.

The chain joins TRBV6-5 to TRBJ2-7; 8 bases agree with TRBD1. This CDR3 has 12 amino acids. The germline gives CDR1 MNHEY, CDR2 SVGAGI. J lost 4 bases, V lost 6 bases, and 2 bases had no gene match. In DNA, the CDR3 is TGTGCCAGCAGCCGGACAGGGTACGAGCAGTACTTC. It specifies CASSRTGYEQYF.

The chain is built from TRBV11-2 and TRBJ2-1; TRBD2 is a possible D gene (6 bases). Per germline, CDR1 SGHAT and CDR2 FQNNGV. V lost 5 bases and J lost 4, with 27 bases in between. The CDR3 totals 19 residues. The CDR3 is CASSDPPPRTLAEYNEQFF. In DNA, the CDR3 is TGTGCCAGCAGCGATCCACCCCCCAGAACATTAGCGGAATACAATGAGCAGTTCTTC.

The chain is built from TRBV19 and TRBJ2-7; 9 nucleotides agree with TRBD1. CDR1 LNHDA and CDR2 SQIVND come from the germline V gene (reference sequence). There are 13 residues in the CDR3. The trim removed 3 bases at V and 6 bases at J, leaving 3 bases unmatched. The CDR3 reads CASSIGTGSEQYF. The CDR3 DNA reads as TGTGCCAGTAGTATCGGGACAGGGAGCGAGCAGTACTTC.

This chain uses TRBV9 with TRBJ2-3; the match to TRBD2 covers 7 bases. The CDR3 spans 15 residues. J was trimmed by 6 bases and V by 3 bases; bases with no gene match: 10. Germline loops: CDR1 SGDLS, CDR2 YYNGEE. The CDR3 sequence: CASSGGLSHRDTQYF. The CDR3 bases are TGTGCCAGCAGCGGGGGACTATCCCATCGGGATACGCAGTATTTT.

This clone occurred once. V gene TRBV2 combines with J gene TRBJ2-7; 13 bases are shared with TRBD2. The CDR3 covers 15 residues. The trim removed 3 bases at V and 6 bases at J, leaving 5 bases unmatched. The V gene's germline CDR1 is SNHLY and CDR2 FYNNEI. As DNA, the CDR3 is TGTGCCAGCAGTGATTCGGGACTAGCGGGATTCGAGCAGTACTTC. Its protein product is CASSDSGLAGFEQYF.

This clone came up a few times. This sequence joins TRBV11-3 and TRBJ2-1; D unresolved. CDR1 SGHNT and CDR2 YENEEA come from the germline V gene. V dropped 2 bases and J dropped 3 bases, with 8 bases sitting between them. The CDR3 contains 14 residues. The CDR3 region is CASSLYANYNEQFF. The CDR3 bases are TGTGCCAGCAGCTTATACGCTAACTACAATGAGCAGTTCTTC.

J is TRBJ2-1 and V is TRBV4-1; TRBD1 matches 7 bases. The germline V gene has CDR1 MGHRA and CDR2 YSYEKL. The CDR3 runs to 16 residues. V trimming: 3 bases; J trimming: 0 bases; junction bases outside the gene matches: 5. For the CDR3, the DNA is TGCGCCAGCAGCCAGACAGGGTCCCCCTCCTACAATGAGCAGTTCTTC. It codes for CASSQTGSPSYNEQFF.

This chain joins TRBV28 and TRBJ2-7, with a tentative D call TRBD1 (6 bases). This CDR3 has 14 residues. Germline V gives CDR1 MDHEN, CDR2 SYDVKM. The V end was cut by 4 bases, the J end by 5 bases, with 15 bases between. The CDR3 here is CASSSINRADEQYF. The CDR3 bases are TGTGCCAGCAGTTCAATCAACAGGGCGGACGAGCAGTACTTC.

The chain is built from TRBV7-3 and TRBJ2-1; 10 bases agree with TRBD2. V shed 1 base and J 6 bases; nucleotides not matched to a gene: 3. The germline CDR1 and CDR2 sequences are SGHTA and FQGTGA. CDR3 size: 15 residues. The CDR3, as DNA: TGTGCCAGCAGCTTAATAGCGGGAGGCCTCAATGAGCAGTTCTTC. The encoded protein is CASSLIAGGLNEQFF.

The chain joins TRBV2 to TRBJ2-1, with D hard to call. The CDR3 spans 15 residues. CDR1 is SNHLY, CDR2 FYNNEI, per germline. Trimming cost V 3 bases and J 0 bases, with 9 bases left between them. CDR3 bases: TGTGCCAGCAGTGAGGACCAGAGCTCCTACAATGAGCAGTTCTTC. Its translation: CASSEDQSSYNEQFF.

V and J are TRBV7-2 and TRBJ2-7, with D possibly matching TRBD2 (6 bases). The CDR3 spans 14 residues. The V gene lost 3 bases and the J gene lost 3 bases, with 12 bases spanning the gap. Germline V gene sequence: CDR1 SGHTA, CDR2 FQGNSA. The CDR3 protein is CASSFAGPIYEQYF. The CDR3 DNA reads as TGTGCCAGCAGCTTTGCGGGACCTATCTACGAGCAGTACTTC.

DNA for the CDR3: TGTGCCAGCAGCGTATTGGAGGGGTCAGAGACCCAGTACTTC. Translated, it gives CASSVLEGSETQYF. The genes are TRBV9 and TRBJ2-5, with D possibly being TRBD2 (6 bases). The CDR3 has 14 residues. The germline gives CDR1 SGDLS, CDR2 YYNGEE. The germline V and J ends were trimmed by 1 base and 4 bases, with 11 bases remaining between them.

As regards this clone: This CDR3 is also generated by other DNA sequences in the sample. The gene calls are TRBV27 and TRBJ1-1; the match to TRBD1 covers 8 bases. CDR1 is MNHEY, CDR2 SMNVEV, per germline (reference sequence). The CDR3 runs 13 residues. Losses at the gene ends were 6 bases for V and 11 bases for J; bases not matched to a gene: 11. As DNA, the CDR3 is TGTGCCAGCAGCGTAGACAGGGGTCGGGGGGCTTTCTTT. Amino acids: CASSVDRGRGAFF.

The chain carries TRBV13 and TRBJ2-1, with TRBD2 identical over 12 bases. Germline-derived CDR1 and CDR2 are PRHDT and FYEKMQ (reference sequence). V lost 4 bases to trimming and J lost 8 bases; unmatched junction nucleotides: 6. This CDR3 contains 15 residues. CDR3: CASSSLAGGPYEQFF. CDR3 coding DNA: TGTGCCAGCAGCTCCCTAGCGGGAGGGCCTTATGAGCAGTTCTTC.

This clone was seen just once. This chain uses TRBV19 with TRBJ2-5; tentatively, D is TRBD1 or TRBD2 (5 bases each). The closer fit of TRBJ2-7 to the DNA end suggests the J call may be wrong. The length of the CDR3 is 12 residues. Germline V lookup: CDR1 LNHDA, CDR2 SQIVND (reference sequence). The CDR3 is CASRGETYEQYF. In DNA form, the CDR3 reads TGTGCCAGTAGGGGGGAGACCTACGAGCAGTACTTC.

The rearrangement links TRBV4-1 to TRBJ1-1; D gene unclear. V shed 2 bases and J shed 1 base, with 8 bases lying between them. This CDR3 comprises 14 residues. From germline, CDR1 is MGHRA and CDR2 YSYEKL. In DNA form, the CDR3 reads TGCGCCAGCAGCCAATTGGACGCGAACACTGAAGCTTTCTTT. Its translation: CASSQLDANTEAFF.

The CDR3 protein is CASSSTHRTSAREQFF. DNA of the CDR3: TGTGCCAGCAGCTCGACACATCGGACTAGCGCGCGGGAGCAGTTCTTC. The chain couples TRBV7-9 to TRBJ2-1; 9 positions match TRBD2. Unmatched junction bases numbered 14, after V lost 4 bases and J lost 10 bases. The CDR3 totals 16 residues. Germline lookup yields CDR1 SEHNR and CDR2 FQNEAQ (reference sequence).

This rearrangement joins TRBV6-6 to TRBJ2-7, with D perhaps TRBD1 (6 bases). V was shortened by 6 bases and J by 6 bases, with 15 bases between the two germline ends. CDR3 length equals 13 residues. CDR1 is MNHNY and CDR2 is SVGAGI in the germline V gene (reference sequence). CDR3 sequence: CASRETTGPEQYF. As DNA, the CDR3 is TGTGCCAGCAGGGAAACTACAGGGCCCGAGCAGTACTTC.

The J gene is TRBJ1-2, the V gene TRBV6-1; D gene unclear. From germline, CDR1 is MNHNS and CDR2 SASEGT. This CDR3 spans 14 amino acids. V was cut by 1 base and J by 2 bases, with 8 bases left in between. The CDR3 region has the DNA TGTGCCAGCAGTGAAGTGCCAGCCAACTATGGCTACACCTTC. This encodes CASSEVPANYGYTF.